This TCR beta chain was obtained from a study of cytomegalovirus exposure and HLA in healthy donors. Study outcomes and limitations: Donors belonging to an Asian-associated ancestry cluster reportedly showed fewer N-insertions in productive TCRs than the approximately 640-donor mean, according to what a later analysis found. It was reported that the classifier diagnosed cytomegalovirus status with high specificity and sensitivity in both the original and validation cohorts.

Points on this clone: The target antigen is unknown.

Amplification used 60 Vbeta primers and 13 Jbeta primers. Sequencing used immunoSEQ multiplex PCR; TCRdb keeps in-frame clones, though not all of them. The sample consists of 100,000 to 150,000 clones, approximately 80% of them appearing once. Germline V gene data show CDR1 as SQVTM and CDR2 as ANQGSEA. The V and J ends lost 5 bases and 1 base, in that order; junction bases with no gene match: 7. CDR3 length: 14 amino acids. The rearrangement links TRBV29-1 to TRBJ2-5, with TRBD2 identical over 7 bases. This sequence originates from a female donor in good health and CMV-seronegative. Sequencing input: PBMCs. CDR3: CSVSRKRGQETQYF. The DNA for the CDR3 is TGCAGCGTTAGTAGGAAGCGGGGCCAAGAGACCCAGTACTTC. The variable domain in full, with the rest retrieved from reference TRBV29-1 and TRBJ2-5, is SAVISQKPSRDICQRGTSLTIQCQVDSQVTMMFWYRQQPGQSLTLIATANQGSEATYESGFVIDKFPISRPNLTFSTLTVSNMSPEDSSIYLCSVSRKRGQETQYFGPGTRLLVL.